This T cell receptor (beta chain) was retrieved from a study of cytomegalovirus exposure and HLA in healthy donors. Study as a whole: A subsequent analysis stated that the approximately 110 validation repertoires were run on the same platform as the approximately 700 first-cohort repertoires. Findings and caveats of the study: Confirmation was obtained in vitro that a few CMV-associated chains are specific for CMV antigens. Listed as cytomegalovirus-associated were approximately 160 TCR beta chains.

TCRdb's table, derived via immunoSEQ multiplex PCR, lists solely in-frame clones and lacks some. The table has 140,000 to 150,000 clones, approximately 91% seen once. Details on this clone: Its antigen is not identified.

The study drew the donors from its roughly 110-subject validation cohort, separate from the roughly 670-subject first cohort. V lost 6 bases, J lost 6 bases, and 7 bases stayed unmatched. The CDR3 contains 14 residues. Germline-derived CDR1 and CDR2 are MNHNS and SASEGT. The TCR originated in a man younger than 30 in good health and CMV-seronegative. The sample was PBMCs. The genes are TRBV6-1 and TRBJ2-3, with TRBD2 matching 9 bases. The CDR3 is CASSLGLALDTQYF. The DNA for the CDR3 is TGTGCCAGCAGCCTCGGACTAGCGCTGGATACGCAGTATTTT.